This T cell receptor (beta chain) comes out of a study of cytomegalovirus exposure and HLA in healthy donors. Across the whole study: As released early, the data held roughly 85 million unique TCRs from HLA-typed donors. Study results and limitations: It was shown in a later analysis that HLA-associated TCR beta chains were more clonally expanded than other, equally common chains. Some highly shared sequence variants likely arose as a pipeline artifact.

The PCR had 60 Vbeta and 13 Jbeta primers. Assay: immunoSEQ multiplex PCR; the TCRdb copy retains only in-frame clones and omits some. Among roughly 200,000 clones listed, roughly four fifths were seen once. The CDR3 runs to 13 residues. V lost 1 base and J 2 bases, leaving 6 bases between the germline ends. Germline V lookup: CDR1 MGHRA, CDR2 YSYEKL. This clone showed up just once. Its antigen is not known. The rearrangement uses TRBV4-1 and TRBJ2-7; D perhaps matches TRBD1 (5 bases). This clonotype originated in a man aged 50 to 60 in good health and CMV-seronegative. The sample consisted of PBMCs. CDR3 sequence (DNA): TGCGCCAGCAGCCAAGGACAGACCTACGAGCAGTACTTC. Protein sequence: CASSQGQTYEQYF.